The 15 T cell receptor beta chains reported below all come from one sample, sequenced in a study of cytomegalovirus exposure and HLA in healthy donors. Vbeta (60) and Jbeta (13) primers were used in the PCR. Method: immunoSEQ multiplex PCR; TCRdb's copy keeps in-frame clones and lacks some. The sample's table shows some 110,000 clones. Sequencing input: PBMCs. The source of these receptors is a man in his forties or fifties in good health and CMV-seropositive.

This chain links TRBV2 with TRBJ1-5; 9 positions match TRBD1. Germline V gene sequence: CDR1 SNHLY, CDR2 FYNNEI. Unmatched junction bases numbered 5, after V lost 4 bases and J lost 7 bases. This CDR3 has 14 amino acids. The CDR3 DNA sequence: TGTGCCAGCAGTGGGACAGGGGAACTACAGCCCCAGCATTTT. Translating gives CASSGTGELQPQHF.

V is TRBV5-6 and J is TRBJ2-1; TRBD2 agrees at 7 bases. The J segment lost 0 bases and the V segment lost 0 bases, leaving 3 bases of the junction unmatched. The CDR3 length is 16 residues. CDR1 and CDR2 from the germline V gene are SGHDT and YYEEEE. CDR3: CASSLETGGSYNEQFF. CDR3 in DNA: TGTGCCAGCAGCTTGGAAACGGGAGGCTCCTACAATGAGCAGTTCTTC.

This CDR3 reads CASSLGQPLTDTQYF. The CDR3 coding sequence is TGTGCCAGCAGCTTAGGACAGCCTCTAACAGATACGCAGTATTTT. The rearrangement joins TRBV11-2 to TRBJ2-3; TRBD1 is a possible D gene (5 bases). The CDR3 spans 15 residues. Germline loops: CDR1 SGHAT, CDR2 FQNNGV. The V end lost 1 base, the J end lost 3 bases, and 11 bases lay between the germline ends.

V gene TRBV19 combines with J gene TRBJ2-3; perhaps TRBD2 as D (6 bases). In germline, CDR1 is LNHDA, CDR2 SQIVND (reference sequence). This CDR3 is built from 16 residues. V was pared by 3 bases and J by 1 base, with 14 bases between. The CDR3 sequence: CASSIMVADRTDTQYF. DNA for the CDR3: TGTGCCAGTAGTATTATGGTAGCGGATCGCACAGATACGCAGTATTTT.

V is TRBV2 and J is TRBJ2-3, with D unresolved. V gave up 7 bases and J gave up 9 bases, with 8 bases separating them. Germline values: CDR1 SNHLY, CDR2 FYNNEI. CDR3 length equals 10 residues. CDR3: CASTDGTQYF. The CDR3 region has the DNA TGTGCCAGCACCGACGGGACGCAGTATTTT.

The chain couples TRBV19 to TRBJ2-5; 10 positions agree with TRBD1. Germline CDR1 LNHDA, CDR2 SQIVND (reference sequence). The CDR3 spans 14 residues. V trimming: 6 bases; J trimming: 5 bases; junction bases outside the gene matches: 6. The CDR3 region has the DNA TGTGCCAGTAGGCGACAGGGGGCAGGGGAGACCCAGTACTTC. The encoded protein is CASRRQGAGETQYF.

The chain combines TRBV9 with TRBJ2-4; TRBD2 agrees at 8 bases. The CDR3 extends over 16 amino acids. Losses at the gene ends were 2 bases for V and 3 bases for J; bases not matched to a gene: 7. Germline V gives CDR1 SGDLS, CDR2 YYNGEE. CDR3 region: CASSVSGERGKNIQYF. The CDR3 DNA is TGTGCCAGCAGCGTTAGCGGGGAGAGGGGCAAAAACATTCAGTACTTC.

This rearrangement joins TRBV19 to TRBJ2-1, with no clear D. V gave up 1 base and J gave up 10 bases, with 14 bases separating them. The CDR3 has 14 residues. Per germline, CDR1 LNHDA and CDR2 SQIVND (reference sequence). The CDR3 bases are TGTGCCAGTAGTATAGCGGCAGACTCTGGGGAGCAGTTCTTC. It encodes CASSIAADSGEQFF.

This chain connects TRBV2 to TRBJ1-5; D remains ambiguous. The CDR3 consists of 16 residues. CDR1 SNHLY and CDR2 FYNNEI come from the germline V gene. V was pared by 0 bases and J by 5 bases, with 14 bases between. Written as DNA, the CDR3 is TGTGCCAGCAGTGAAGCGCGCAGGTTCGGGGATCAGCCCCAGCATTTT. It is translated as CASSEARRFGDQPQHF.

The chain recombines TRBV5-6 with TRBJ2-2, with 8 nucleotides matching TRBD1. Germline values: CDR1 SGHDT, CDR2 YYEEEE. V was pared by 0 bases and J by 2 bases, with 6 bases of the junction left unmatched. The CDR3 spans 17 residues. The CDR3 sequence is CASSLGTGLRNTGELFF. CDR3 sequence (DNA): TGTGCCAGCAGCTTGGGGACAGGGCTCAGAAACACCGGGGAGCTGTTTTTT.

This rearrangement joins TRBV2 to TRBJ1-1, with 7 bases fitting TRBD1. The germline gives CDR1 SNHLY, CDR2 FYNNEI. Trimming took 6 bases from V and 8 from J; bases not matched to a gene: 6. The CDR3 extends over 12 amino acids. CDR3 nucleotide sequence: TGTGCCAGCAGGGGGGACAGAGTAGAAGCTTTCTTT. Protein product: CASRGDRVEAFF.

This chain links TRBV11-3 with TRBJ2-2, with a tentative D call TRBD1 (5 bases). There are 14 residues in the CDR3. V lost 1 base and J lost 5, with 8 bases in between. CDR1 and CDR2 (germline): SGHNT, YENEEA. CDR3 nucleotides: TGTGCCAGCAGCTTAGGGGCAGGGACCGGGGAGCTGTTTTTT. As protein: CASSLGAGTGELFF.

CDR3 nucleotide sequence: TGTGCCAGCAGTTTTCTGTACAATGAGCAGTTCTTC. Translating gives CASSFLYNEQFF. The rearrangement links TRBV27 to TRBJ2-1; D ambiguous. The V end lost 3 bases, the J end lost 4 bases, and 4 bases lay between the germline ends. This CDR3 has 12 amino acids. Germline V gene data show CDR1 as MNHEY and CDR2 as SMNVEV (reference sequence).

The rearrangement joins TRBV6-5 to TRBJ2-1; D may be TRBD2 (6 bases). This CDR3 is built from 12 residues. Germline CDR1 and CDR2: MNHEY and SVGAGI. V shed 2 bases and J shed 10 bases, with 9 bases lying between them. DNA for the CDR3: TGTGCCAGCAGTTACCCGGGACTCGAGCAGTTCTTC. It translates to CASSYPGLEQFF.

V gene TRBV7-6 combines with J gene TRBJ2-2; D unresolved. The CDR3 is 12 residues long. Trimming pared 5 bases from V and 6 bases from J, leaving 7 bases between. The germline V gene encodes CDR1 SGHVS and CDR2 FNYEAQ. This CDR3 is CASSPPSGELFF. CDR3 coding DNA: TGTGCCAGCAGCCCCCCTTCCGGGGAGCTGTTTTTT.